A selection of T cell receptor beta chains follows, all from one sample in a study of OX40 agonist ivuxolimab in advanced cancers. Clones were sequenced by immunoSEQ multiplex PCR, and TCRdb holds only the in-frame ones, with some missing. The sample lists 57,000 or so clones; 65% to 90% were seen once. Sequences were derived from CD4+ or CD8+ T cells sorted from blood, sampled in a trial of the OX40 agonist ivuxolimab. The receptors derive from an adult with an advanced solid tumor such as melanoma, head and neck, liver or kidney cancer. Each CDR3 is given with its conserved first and last residue. D genes are given only for firm matches. Clone size, where shown, is once, few, many, or a class for clones that have expanded.

CDR3nt	CDR3aa	j_gene	v_gene	abundance	d_gene
TGTGCCACCAGCAGCCCGAGCTTTGGGTCGATGAACACTGAAGCTTTCTTT	CATSSPSFGSMNTEAFF	TRBJ1-1	TRBV15	.	.
TGTGCCAGCACCGGCCGACGGGGCTCCTCGGGGGAGCAGTACTTC	CASTGRRGSSGEQYF	TRBJ2-7	TRBV7-2	once	.
TGTGCCTGGAGCCCAACAGGGAGAGACAGCAATCAGCCCCAGCATTTT	CAWSPTGRDSNQPQHF	TRBJ1-5	TRBV30	few	.
TGTGCCAGCAGGGACGGGACAGGGGTCCCCGGGGAGCTGTTTTTT	CASRDGTGVPGELFF	TRBJ2-2	TRBV5-5	.	TRBD1
TGTGCCAGCAGATTCGGACAGGGTATCGCTCAGCCCCAGCATTTT	CASRFGQGIAQPQHF	TRBJ1-5	TRBV2	.	TRBD1
TGTGCCACCAGTCTAAAGGGGGGTATCGATGAGCAGTTCTTC	CATSLKGGIDEQFF	TRBJ2-1	TRBV15	.	.
TGTGCTAGCAGCTTATTGAGCGGGAGCGAGCAGTACTTC	CASSLLSGSEQYF	TRBJ2-7	TRBV7-7	.	TRBD2
TGTGCCACCAGCAGAGACGTACCCGGTGAGCAGTTCTTC	CATSRDVPGEQFF	TRBJ2-1	TRBV15	.	.
TGTGCCAGCAGCGACCGGGACAGATCCTACAATGAGCAGTTCTTC	CASSDRDRSYNEQFF	TRBJ2-1	TRBV5-4	.	TRBD1
TGTGCCAGCAGTCGGGGACAGCAACAAGAGACCCAGTACTTC	CASSRGQQQETQYF	TRBJ2-5	TRBV27	.	TRBD1
TGTGCCAGCGGACCACTAGCGGGGGGGCGGAACACCGGGGAGCTGTTTTTT	CASGPLAGGRNTGELFF	TRBJ2-2	TRBV4-2	.	TRBD2
TGTGCCAGTAGAATGTTAACAGGGGACTATAATTCACCCCTCCACTTT	CASRMLTGDYNSPLHF	TRBJ1-6	TRBV19	.	TRBD1
TGTGCCAGCAGCTTAATTCGCACCGGGGAGCTGTTTTTT	CASSLIRTGELFF	TRBJ2-2	TRBV7-3	.	.
TGCGCCAGCAGCTCGGGACAGCTAAACACCGGGGAGCTGTTTTTT	CASSSGQLNTGELFF	TRBJ2-2	TRBV5-1	.	TRBD1